This T cell receptor beta chain was observed in a study of post-analysis software for immune sequencing data. Study findings and constraints: Patients used roughly five TRBV segments, including TRBV5-6, TRBV5-1 and TRBV20-1, more often than controls.

This clonotype was counted between two and nine times. The antigen is unknown. With 0 bases removed from V and 8 bases from J, the gap between germline ends came to 9 bases. CDR1 and CDR2 (germline): SGHRS, YFSETQ. The CDR3 contains 13 residues. Each TCR beta cDNA library carried unique molecular identifiers. Each CDR3 protein gets one entry after TCRdb re-called the PCR reads with MiXCR. Among over 300,000 distinct CDR3 sequences listed, approximately 38% were seen once. The TCR originated in a girl between 5 and 17 years old with multiple sclerosis. The V gene is TRBV5-1, the J gene TRBJ2-1; tentative D call: TRBD1 (6 bases). The source material was blood. The CDR3, as DNA: TGCGCCAGCAGCTTGGCCTCAGGGGATGAGCAGTTCTTC. This gives the protein CASSLASGDEQFF.